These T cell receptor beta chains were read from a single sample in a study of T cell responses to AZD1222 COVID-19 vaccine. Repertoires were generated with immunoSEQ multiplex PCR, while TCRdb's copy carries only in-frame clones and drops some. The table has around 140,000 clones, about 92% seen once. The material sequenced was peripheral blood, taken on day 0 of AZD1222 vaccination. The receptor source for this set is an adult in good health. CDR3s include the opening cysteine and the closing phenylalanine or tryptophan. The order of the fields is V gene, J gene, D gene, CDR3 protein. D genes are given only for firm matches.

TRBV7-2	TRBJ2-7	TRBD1	CASSYPGQGAAYEQYF
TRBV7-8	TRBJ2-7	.	CASSWASSGYEQYF
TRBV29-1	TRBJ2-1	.	CSVEGTSDDNEQFF
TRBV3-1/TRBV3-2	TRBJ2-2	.	CASSHQGSGELFF
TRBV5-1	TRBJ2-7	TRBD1	CASSTYRGHDEQYF
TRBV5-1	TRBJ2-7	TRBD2	CASSIGTSGAQYF
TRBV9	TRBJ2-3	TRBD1	CASSVGQGTGDTQYF
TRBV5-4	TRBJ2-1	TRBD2	CASSESRGLAFHEQFF
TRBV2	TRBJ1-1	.	CATHPGPNTEAFF
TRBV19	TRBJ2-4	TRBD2	CASSIEGTSGRAAKNIQYF
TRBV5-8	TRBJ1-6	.	CASSRRFQIPHEPF
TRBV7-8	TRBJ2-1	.	CASSPYGGMDEQFF
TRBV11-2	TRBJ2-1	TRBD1	CASIRTGKGEQFF
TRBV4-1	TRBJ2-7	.	CASSQEETLGGRMREQYF
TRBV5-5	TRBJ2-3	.	CASSLEGSGQVRSDTQYF
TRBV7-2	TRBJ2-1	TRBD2	CASSLRGGGGGEQFF
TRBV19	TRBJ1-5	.	CATRGASMGFNQPQHF
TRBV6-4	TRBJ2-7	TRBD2	CASYGLAGVYEQYF
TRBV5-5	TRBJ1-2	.	CASTLGVRISASNYGYTF
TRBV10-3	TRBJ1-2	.	CAISETLSYGYTF
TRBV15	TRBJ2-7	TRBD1	CATSRTGTKAYEQYF
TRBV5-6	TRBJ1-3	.	CASSLGFGPGNTIYF
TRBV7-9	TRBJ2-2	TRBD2	CASSLGASGNTGELFF
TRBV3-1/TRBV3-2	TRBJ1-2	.	CASSQEAGSFYGYTF
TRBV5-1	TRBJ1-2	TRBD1	CASSFTDETGVYGYTF
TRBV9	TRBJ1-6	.	CASSPEGGDSPLHF
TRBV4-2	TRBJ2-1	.	CASSQVSPNEQFF
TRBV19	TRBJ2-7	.	CASSIGVPYEQYF
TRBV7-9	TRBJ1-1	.	CASSWGGPEAFF